This TCR beta chain is drawn from a study of cytomegalovirus exposure and HLA in healthy donors. Study background: The use of the same platform for the 90 to 150 validation repertoires and the roughly 630 first-cohort repertoires was reported by a later analysis.

Study conclusions and caveats: It was confirmed in vitro that a few of the CMV-associated chains were specific for CMV antigens. Subsequent analysis found a tendency for first-cohort TCR clusters to co-occur within the approximately 130 validation repertoires. According to the study, approximately 150 TCR beta chains were cytomegalovirus-associated.

On this clone: Its antigen remains unknown.

Sequencing used immunoSEQ multiplex PCR; TCRdb keeps in-frame clones, though not all of them. The sample consists of more than 110,000 clones, about 90% of them appearing once. CDR3 length: 15 residues. Germline loops: CDR1 SNHLY, CDR2 FYNNEI. Trimming removed 8 bases at V and 5 bases at J, with 20 bases between. This chain links TRBV2 with TRBJ2-3; TRBD2 might be the D (5 bases). Specimen: PBMCs. The clonotype originates from a man aged 18 to 35 in good health and CMV-seronegative. CDR3 coding DNA: TGTGCCAGCGCCCGCGGGCGGCATCAAGGAGATACGCAGTATTTT. Translating gives CASARGRHQGDTQYF.